This T cell receptor beta chain was sequenced for a study of blood T cell repertoires in COVID-19. The junction had 6 bases not matched to a gene; V was cut back by 9 bases and J by 1 base. Germline V CDR1 and CDR2: SNHLY, FYNNEI. The CDR3 extends over 14 amino acids. This clone was counted a single time. TCRdb's table, derived via immunoSEQ multiplex PCR, lists solely in-frame clones and lacks some. This repertoire shows 200,000 to 250,000 clones, about 88% found once; its top ten account for 2.7%. Sequenced: peripheral blood. This chain links TRBV2 with TRBJ2-5, with 9 positions matching TRBD1. The sequence came from a woman aged 55-75 years with acute or convalescent COVID-19. In DNA form, the CDR3 reads TGTGCCAGTGGACAGGGGTCTTTCCAAGAGACCCAGTACTTC. Protein sequence: CASGQGSFQETQYF.